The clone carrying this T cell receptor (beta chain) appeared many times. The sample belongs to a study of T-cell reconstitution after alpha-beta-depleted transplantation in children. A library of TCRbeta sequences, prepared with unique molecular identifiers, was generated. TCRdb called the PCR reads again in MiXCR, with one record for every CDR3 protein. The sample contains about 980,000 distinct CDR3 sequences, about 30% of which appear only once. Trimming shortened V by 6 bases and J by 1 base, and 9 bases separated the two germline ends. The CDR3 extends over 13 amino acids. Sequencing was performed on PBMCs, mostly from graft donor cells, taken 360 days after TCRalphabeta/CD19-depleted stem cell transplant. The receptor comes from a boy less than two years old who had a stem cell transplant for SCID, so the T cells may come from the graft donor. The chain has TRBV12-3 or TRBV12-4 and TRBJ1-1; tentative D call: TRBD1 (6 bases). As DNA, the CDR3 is TGTGCCAGCAGCACGGGACAGAACACTGAAGCTTTCTTT. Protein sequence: CASSTGQNTEAFF.